The sequence of this T cell receptor (beta chain) was determined in a study of shared clonotypes between healthy human individuals. Regarding the study as a whole: Collection of samples was limited to blood; tissue repertoires likely differ.

As for this clone: What it binds is not known.

The CDR3 extends over 14 amino acids. Germline CDR1 MDHEN, CDR2 SYDVKM. V lost 2 bases, J lost 0 bases, and 7 bases lay in between. An even split of each subset's genomic DNA across several immunoSEQ plates was performed. In the source study's methods: Without quality scores, immunoSEQ junctional reads could not be filtered like full-length reads. Some clones are missing from TCRdb's copy, which holds only in-frame ones; the method was immunoSEQ multiplex PCR. V, J and clone size reflect that table, while D and trimming were determined from the DNA. The top ten clones hold 12% of a sample with about 460,000 clones, 77% of them seen once. Among the donors, all were Caucasian adults who lived in Nashville, Tennessee.

The sequenced material came from PBMCs. This sequence originates from a woman in her 40s in good health. Some clones in this sample may be carry-over from other donors' samples. This rearrangement joins TRBV28 to TRBJ1-1; D gene uncertain. The CDR3 reads CASSLMVMNTEAFF. The CDR3 nucleotides are TGTGCCAGCAGTTTAATGGTTATGAACACTGAAGCTTTCTTT.